This passage covers 10 T cell receptor beta chains from one sample sequenced in a study of T-cell reconstitution after alpha-beta-depleted transplantation in children. The TCRbeta library incorporated unique molecular identifiers. TCRdb ran MiXCR on the PCR reads and lists one entry per CDR3 protein. The repertoire holds hundreds of thousands of distinct CDR3 sequences, roughly a quarter seen once, with about 4.8% in the top ten. The specimen was PBMCs, mostly from graft donor cells, collected 360 days after TCRalphabeta/CD19-depleted stem cell transplant. The receptors originated from a female patient aged 2-10 years who had a stem cell transplant for congenital amegakaryocytic thrombocytopenia, so the T cells may come from the graft donor.

This clonotype was picked up many times. The rearrangement uses TRBV28 and TRBJ2-1, with unresolved D. CDR1 is MDHEN and CDR2 is SYDVKM in the germline V gene. Trimming shortened V by 6 bases and J by 5 bases, and 20 bases separated the two germline ends. There are 16 residues in the CDR3. CDR3 nucleotides: TGTGCCAGCAGCTCCCCGACGACATGGAACAACAATGAGCAGTTCTTC. Protein sequence: CASSSPTTWNNNEQFF. Combining the CDR3 with reference TRBV28 and TRBJ2-1 gives the whole variable domain DVKVTQSSRYLVKRTGEKVFLECVQDMDHENMFWYRQDPGLGLRLIYFSYDVKMKEKGDIPEGYSVSREKKERFSLILESASTNQTSMYLCASSSPTTWNNNEQFFGPGTRLTVL.

The chain recombines TRBV11-2 with TRBJ2-1; D is possibly TRBD1 (5 bases). The germline V gene encodes CDR1 SGHAT and CDR2 FQNNGV. The CDR3 is 13 amino acids. V gave up 5 bases and J gave up 7 bases, with 12 bases separating them. This CDR3 reads CASSQGSSNEQFF. In nucleotides, the CDR3 is TGTGCCAGCAGCCAGGGTAGTTCAAATGAGCAGTTCTTC.

This clonotype showed up many times. The rearrangement links TRBV12-3 or TRBV12-4 to TRBJ1-4; a weak D match, TRBD1 (6 bases). This CDR3 is built from 14 residues. Trimming pared 4 bases from V and 4 bases from J, leaving 10 bases between. Here the CDR3 DNA reads TGTGCCAGCAGTTCCGGACAGATTAATGAAAAACTGTTTTTT. As protein: CASSSGQINEKLFF.

This clonotype was found a few times. This sequence joins TRBV7-2 and TRBJ2-7, with a possible D match to TRBD2 (6 bases). The CDR3 has 16 residues. The V end lost 2 bases, the J end lost 5 bases, and 19 bases lay between the germline ends. Germline CDR1 SGHTA, CDR2 FQGNSA. The CDR3 region is CASSLRAPPGANEQYF. CDR3 DNA sequence: TGTGCCAGCAGCTTAAGAGCCCCTCCGGGAGCTAACGAGCAGTACTTC.

This chain uses TRBV28 with TRBJ2-1; 7 bases line up with TRBD1. Trimming took 2 bases from V and 7 from J; bases not matched to a gene: 8. CDR3 length: 15 amino acids. In germline, CDR1 is MDHEN, CDR2 SYDVKM. The CDR3 protein is CASSLQDRFQNEQFF. DNA of the CDR3: TGTGCCAGCAGTTTACAGGACAGGTTCCAGAATGAGCAGTTCTTC.

The chain recombines TRBV7-2 with TRBJ2-7; TRBD2 matches at 10 bases. Germline loops: CDR1 SGHTA, CDR2 FQGNSA. The CDR3 contains 17 residues. The ends lost 0 bases at V and 2 bases at J; junction bases unmatched: 7. The CDR3 reads CASSLALAGVLTYEQYF. For the CDR3, the DNA is TGTGCCAGCAGCTTAGCGCTAGCGGGGGTGCTAACCTACGAGCAGTACTTC.

This clonotype was picked up a small number of times. The rearrangement uses TRBV4-1 and TRBJ1-1; possibly TRBD1 for D (5 bases). The CDR3 consists of 14 residues. With 7 bases removed from V and 0 bases from J, the gap between germline ends came to 12 bases. Germline V gene data show CDR1 as MGHRA and CDR2 as YSYEKL. The DNA for the CDR3 is TGCGCCAGCAAGATGGGGGGTCTGAACACTGAAGCTTTCTTT. It is translated as CASKMGGLNTEAFF.

The J gene is TRBJ2-7, the V gene TRBV6-2 or TRBV6-3; the D gene is possibly TRBD1 (6 bases). The CDR3 loop spans 13 amino acids. The V gene lost 7 bases and the J gene lost 4 bases, with 14 bases spanning the gap. Germline CDR1 and CDR2: MNHEY and SVGEGT. CDR3 sequence: CASKQGLSYEQYF. CDR3 nucleotide sequence: TGTGCCAGCAAGCAGGGGCTATCATACGAGCAGTACTTC.

This chain connects TRBV12-3 or TRBV12-4 to TRBJ2-3, with D maybe TRBD1 (6 bases). The CDR3 runs to 15 residues. Deletions cut 5 bases from V and 0 bases from J, with 12 bases between. The CDR3 loop is CASSAYRVSTDTQYF. DNA for the CDR3: TGTGCCAGCAGTGCATACAGGGTTAGCACAGATACGCAGTATTTT.

The V and J genes are TRBV30 and TRBJ1-1; 9 bases line up with TRBD1. There are 17 residues in the CDR3. The J segment lost 1 base and the V segment lost 1 base, leaving 10 bases of the junction unmatched. Germline V gives CDR1 GTSNPN, CDR2 SVGIG (reference sequence). The CDR3, as DNA: TGTGCCTGGAGTGGGAAAGGACAGGGGCGGTGGAACACTGAAGCTTTCTTT. As protein: CAWSGKGQGRWNTEAFF.